The 15 T cell receptor beta chains below were found in one sample sequenced in a study of cytomegalovirus exposure and HLA in healthy donors. Amplification used 60 Vbeta primers and 13 Jbeta primers. Method: immunoSEQ multiplex PCR; TCRdb's copy keeps in-frame clones and lacks some. The sample includes 200,000 to 250,000 clones, around 77% of them seen just once. Material for sequencing was PBMCs. Every receptor here comes from a woman aged 25 to 39 in good health and CMV-seronegative.

The chain employs TRBV7-2 and TRBJ2-3, with unresolved D. V was shortened by 4 bases and J by 4 bases, with 12 bases between the two germline ends. The CDR3 runs 14 residues. The germline V gene has CDR1 SGHTA and CDR2 FQGNSA. CDR3 bases: TGTGCCAGCAGCTCTAGATACTACGCAGATACGCAGTATTTT. It codes for CASSSRYYADTQYF. Using reference TRBV7-2 and TRBJ2-3 for the parts outside the CDR3, the full variable domain is GAGVSQSPSNKVTEKGKDVELRCDPISGHTALYWYRQSLGQGLEFLIYFQGNSAPDKSGLPSDRFSAERTGGSVSTLTIQRTQQEDSAVYLCASSSRYYADTQYFGPGTRLTVL.

The rearrangement links TRBV5-1 to TRBJ2-7; 10 nucleotides match TRBD2. There are 15 residues in the CDR3. Germline assignment: CDR1 SGHRS and CDR2 YFSETQ. J gave up 5 bases and V 0 bases, and 5 bases lay outside the gene matches. For the CDR3, the DNA is TGCGCCAGCAGCTTGGGAAGCGGGGGGGTCCACGAGCAGTACTTC. Protein sequence: CASSLGSGGVHEQYF.

V usage is TRBV6-5 and J usage is TRBJ2-5; possible D gene TRBD2, 6 bases. CDR3 length equals 16 residues. Germline loops: CDR1 MNHEY, CDR2 SVGAGI. Trimming removed 0 bases at V and 1 base at J, with 12 bases between. CDR3 in amino acids: CASSYSSQGGQETQYF. The CDR3 DNA sequence: TGTGCCAGCAGTTACTCGAGTCAGGGAGGCCAAGAGACCCAGTACTTC.

The chain recombines TRBV5-1 with TRBJ2-3, with D tentatively TRBD2 (6 bases). This CDR3 is built from 16 residues. The germline V and J ends were trimmed by 4 bases and 7 bases, with 22 bases remaining between them. Germline V gene lookup returns CDR1 SGHRS and CDR2 YFSETQ. CDR3 nucleotide sequence: TGCGCCAGCAGCCCTACGACTAGAGGAGGTCGGAATACGCAGTATTTT. Translated, it gives CASSPTTRGGRNTQYF.

This clone was found once. The rearrangement links TRBV18 to TRBJ1-5; TRBD1 matches at 10 bases. Germline-derived CDR1 and CDR2 are KGHSH and LQKENI. The CDR3 extends over 14 amino acids. V lost 5 bases to trimming and J lost 3 bases; unmatched junction nucleotides: 1. The CDR3 DNA is TGTGCCAGCTCAGGGACAGGGGACAATCAGCCCCAGCATTTT. Translating it yields CASSGTGDNQPQHF.

The chain has TRBV7-6 and TRBJ2-2, with D maybe TRBD1 (5 bases). The germline V gene has CDR1 SGHVS and CDR2 FNYEAQ. Deletions cut 6 bases from V and 6 bases from J, with 8 bases between. CDR3 size: 12 residues. CDR3 region: CASRLGAGELFF. In DNA form, the CDR3 reads TGTGCCAGCAGGCTAGGGGCCGGGGAGCTGTTTTTT.

This rearrangement joins TRBV30 to TRBJ2-3; D is unresolved. CDR1 GTSNPN and CDR2 SVGIG come from the germline V gene (reference sequence). Trimming stripped 5 bases from V and 6 bases from J, with 9 bases between. The CDR3 contains 11 residues. CDR3 loop: CAWSPSDTQYF. The CDR3 DNA reads TGTGCCTGGTCTCCGTCGGATACGCAGTATTTT.

This rearrangement joins TRBV28 to TRBJ2-5; D is perhaps TRBD2 (5 bases). Deletions cut 2 bases from V and 5 bases from J, with 12 bases between. Germline loops: CDR1 MDHEN, CDR2 SYDVKM. The CDR3 sequence is 14 residues long. In DNA, the CDR3 is TGTGCCAGCAGTTTACGAGGGTTGGGGGAGACCCAGTACTTC. It specifies CASSLRGLGETQYF.

V gene TRBV10-3 combines with J gene TRBJ2-1, with D hard to call. The CDR3 is made up of 13 amino acids. V was cut by 6 bases and J by 7 bases, with 13 bases left in between. Germline values: CDR1 ENHRY, CDR2 SYGVKD. The CDR3 here is CAISQRSQNEQFF. The CDR3 bases are TGTGCCATCAGCCAACGGAGCCAGAATGAGCAGTTCTTC.

The CDR3 loop reads CASSGDRGSSYEQYF. The DNA of the CDR3 is TGCGCCAGCAGCGGGGACAGGGGGAGCTCCTACGAGCAGTACTTC. V usage is TRBV5-1 and J usage is TRBJ2-7, with 11 bases aligning to TRBD1. This CDR3 comprises 15 residues. J lost 0 bases, V lost 4 bases, and 3 bases had no gene match. Germline lookup yields CDR1 SGHRS and CDR2 YFSETQ.

This clone was counted only a few times. This CDR3 is CASSLTGDSPLHF. The CDR3 DNA is TGTGCCAGCAGCTTAACTGGTGATTCACCCCTCCACTTT. The chain uses TRBV7-6 and TRBJ1-6; D is unresolved. Trimming pared 2 bases from V and 8 bases from J, leaving 7 bases between. Germline V gene data show CDR1 as SGHVS and CDR2 as FNYEAQ. The CDR3 has 13 amino acids.

As for this clone: Germline is not matched at one junction end, which may reflect a read error. The genes are TRBV2 and TRBJ1-2, with a weak D call TRBD1 (5 bases). The CDR3 covers 12 residues. From germline, CDR1 is SNHLY and CDR2 FYNNEI. The CDR3 loop is CASSEDSYGYTF. Here the CDR3 DNA reads TGTGCCAGCAGCGAAGACAGCTATGGCTACACCTTC.

The CDR3 loop is CASQRTGGRDTQYF. DNA for the CDR3: TGTGCCAGCCAGAGGACAGGGGGGAGAGATACGCAGTATTTT. This rearrangement joins TRBV28 to TRBJ2-3, with 10 bases matching TRBD1. The CDR3 loop spans 14 amino acids. After removal of 8 bases from V and 5 bases from J, the junction contained 7 bases not matched to a gene. Germline loops: CDR1 MDHEN, CDR2 SYDVKM.

This clone appeared a few times. The rearrangement joins TRBV9 to TRBJ2-7; the D is unclear. The V and J ends lost 3 bases and 5 bases respectively, with 12 bases between them. This CDR3 has 13 amino acids. Looked up from germline, CDR1 is SGDLS and CDR2 is YYNGEE. DNA of the CDR3: TGTGCCAGCAGCGGCGGTTTGTTCGACGAGCAGTACTTC. Translation: CASSGGLFDEQYF. Complete variable domain (other parts from reference TRBV9 and TRBJ2-7): DSGVTQTPKHLITATGQRVTLRCSPRSGDLSVYWYQQSLDQGLQFLIQYYNGEERAKGNILERFSAQQFPDLHSELNLSSLELGDSALYFCASSGGLFDEQYFGPGTRLTVT.

The chain is built from TRBV4-1 and TRBJ1-1; TRBD1 might be the D (6 bases). Germline V gene data show CDR1 as MGHRA and CDR2 as YSYEKL. The CDR3 covers 13 residues. V lost 1 base and J lost 10, with 13 bases in between. Here the CDR3 reads CASSQVGAGAAFF. In nucleotides, the CDR3 is TGCGCCAGCAGCCAAGTGGGTGCAGGGGCAGCTTTCTTT.